Presented here are 8 T cell receptor beta chains from one specimen sequenced in a study of beta chain features in type 1 diabetes. Every bit of the isolated RNA underwent reverse transcription, so sequencing read expressed TCRB transcripts. The assay was immunoSEQ multiplex PCR, and TCRdb's table has in-frame clones only and misses some. The sample carries under 250,000 clones, about 11% recorded once. Sequenced material: central memory CD4+ T cells from blood. Receptors originate from a man aged 18 to 30 in good health.

This clone was counted only a few times. The chain recombines TRBV29-1 with TRBJ2-3, with TRBD2 identical over 10 bases. The V and J ends lost 4 bases and 4 bases, in that order; junction bases with no gene match: 5. CDR3 length: 14 amino acids. The germline gives CDR1 SQVTM, CDR2 ANQGSEA. CDR3 bases: TGCAGCGTTGGGGTAGCGGGAGGTTCAGATACGCAGTATTTT. This codes for CSVGVAGGSDTQYF.

A word on this clone: Other DNA sequences in the sample encode the same CDR3. The chain combines TRBV20-1 with TRBJ2-1; D is ambiguous. V was cut by 4 bases and J by 3 bases, with 1 base left in between. Germline V gene sequence: CDR1 DFQATT, CDR2 SNEGSKA (reference sequence). The CDR3 totals 10 residues. The CDR3 loop is CSAIYNEQFF. CDR3 coding DNA: TGCAGTGCTATCTACAATGAGCAGTTCTTC.

This rearrangement joins TRBV25-1 to TRBJ2-1; D is perhaps TRBD1 (5 bases). Germline values: CDR1 MGHDK, CDR2 SYGVNS. The V end was cut by 4 bases, the J end by 9 bases, with 10 bases between. This CDR3 contains 12 residues. The CDR3 nucleotides read TGTGCCAGCAGTGCCAGGGTGGGTGAGCAGTTCTTC. Its protein is CASSARVGEQFF.

This clone was observed a few times. The chain joins TRBV5-4 to TRBJ1-2; D is uncertain. V lost 1 base and J 7 bases, leaving 11 bases between the germline ends. CDR3 length equals 13 residues. Germline V gene sequence: CDR1 SGHNT, CDR2 YYREEE (reference sequence). The CDR3 reads CASSLRTAGGYTF. For the CDR3, the DNA is TGTGCCAGCAGCTTGAGAACCGCTGGTGGCTACACCTTC.

The chain uses TRBV6-6 and TRBJ2-3; D unresolved. This CDR3 contains 13 residues. Germline CDR1 MNHNY, CDR2 SVGAGI (reference sequence). V gave up 6 bases and J gave up 1 base, with 8 bases separating them. CDR3 region: CASRPVGTDTQYF. DNA of the CDR3: TGTGCCAGCAGGCCTGTCGGCACAGATACGCAGTATTTT.

The rearrangement links TRBV18 to TRBJ1-1; 7 nucleotides line up with TRBD1. V was clipped by 3 bases and J by 6 bases; unmatched bases: 4. The CDR3 consists of 13 residues. From germline, CDR1 is KGHSH and CDR2 LQKENI. Here the CDR3 DNA reads TGTGCCAGCTCACCGTCCCAGGGGGCTGAAGCTTTCTTT. Its translation: CASSPSQGAEAFF.

V and J are TRBV2 and TRBJ1-5; D not certain. V was trimmed by 2 bases and J by 3 bases, leaving 8 bases between them. The CDR3 length is 14 residues. Germline V gene sequence: CDR1 SNHLY, CDR2 FYNNEI. The CDR3 sequence: CASSERAVNQPQHF. The CDR3 DNA is TGTGCCAGCAGTGAAAGGGCAGTCAATCAGCCCCAGCATTTT.

This clone was detected only a few times. V is TRBV5-4 and J is TRBJ2-6; the D gene is possibly TRBD1 (6 bases). The CDR3 length is 16 residues. The V gene's germline CDR1 is SGHNT and CDR2 YYREEE (reference sequence). Trimming removed 4 bases at V and 4 bases at J, with 15 bases between. This CDR3 is CASSANRVSGANVLTF. The CDR3 DNA reads as TGTGCCAGCAGCGCCAACAGGGTTTCAGGGGCCAACGTCCTGACTTTC.